Listed below are T cell receptor beta chains from one sample, sequenced in a study of shared clonotypes between healthy human individuals. The method was immunoSEQ multiplex PCR; TCRdb's version includes in-frame clones alone and lacks a portion of them. The repertoire includes roughly 1,500,000 clones, 95% to 99% of them detected once, and 0.4% to 0.45% sits in the top ten. The sample was naive CD4+ T cells sorted from blood. Receptors originate from a young man in good health. Both conserved end residues are trimmed from each CDR3. Each record gives: V gene, J gene, CDR3 protein.

TRBV4-3	TRBJ2-1	ASSQVGQGLYNEQF
TRBV25-1	TRBJ1-4	ASSELGSHEKLF
TRBV6-5	TRBJ2-5	ASSYGALQETQY
TRBV18	TRBJ2-7	ASSGLAGAFEQY
TRBV2	TRBJ2-7	ASDRDSPYEQY
TRBV5-1	TRBJ2-3	ASSLDARGTTTTDTQY
TRBV5-6	TRBJ2-1	ASSLVAGEVAEF
TRBV19	TRBJ2-5	ASSIAAGQETQY
TRBV7-9	TRBJ2-2	ASSPGLARAGELF
TRBV18	TRBJ2-1	ASSTRESSGIDDNEQF
TRBV6-1	TRBJ1-1	ASSGGTGRTEAF
TRBV11-3	TRBJ2-7	ASSLGQGGEQY
TRBV20-1	TRBJ2-7	SARGLHEQY
TRBV5-1	TRBJ2-3	ASSLAADAGGSTDTQY
TRBV2	TRBJ1-1	ASSEYQGGAEAF
TRBV10-2	TRBJ2-3	AGTTTGTDTQY
TRBV2	TRBJ2-7	ASRRPGQGGDEQY
TRBV5-1	TRBJ2-1	ASSDRDRGVNEQF
TRBV18	TRBJ2-3	ASSPRAGLTDTQY
TRBV29-1	TRBJ2-3	SVLTSGSITDTQY
TRBV6-1	TRBJ2-1	ASSESTSGF
TRBV5-4	TRBJ1-2	ASSPSGQGNGYT
TRBV2	TRBJ2-3	ASTAIAGGSPDTQY
TRBV5-4	TRBJ2-5	ASSFGTLRQETQY
TRBV14	TRBJ1-2	ASSQALGANYGYT
TRBV10-3	TRBJ2-3	AISESGGGRNTDTQY
TRBV6-1	TRBJ2-3	ASPTSSGSTDTQY
TRBV5-1	TRBJ1-2	ASSLSPALSGYT
TRBV10-3	TRBJ1-4	ATHGELNEKLF
TRBV7-9	TRBJ2-6	ASSLIGHTGANVLT
TRBV6-5	TRBJ2-3	ASSYTGQLADTQY
TRBV5-1	TRBJ2-3	ASSRWGDTQY
TRBV19	TRBJ1-1	ASSIQAGMNTEAF
TRBV7-2	TRBJ2-2	ASTNGRATGELF
TRBV10-1	TRBJ1-2	ASSDEGTPDYGYT
TRBV19	TRBJ2-7	ASSIRLLRDEQY
TRBV5-5	TRBJ1-4	ASSEHWTVSNEKLF
TRBV29-1	TRBJ2-1	SGTDGVQF